This T cell receptor beta chain was recorded in a study of CD8 T cells in Susac syndrome (dated by TCRdb to the late 2010s). With regard to the full study: Whether CD8+ T cell activation and differentiation in Susac syndrome was antigen driven was tested using repertoire sequencing. The clonality of the CD8+ T cell repertoire was compared across approximately 12 healthy donors, about 14 Susac syndrome patients and around 15 multiple sclerosis patients.

Broad study findings and their caveats: The study acknowledged that relatively few individuals were included in the TCR sequencing and HLA analysis.

Peripheral blood CD8+ and CD4+ T cells from healthy donors, Susac syndrome patients and multiple sclerosis patients were profiled using high-throughput TCR beta sequencing. Multiple sclerosis controls were treatment-naive patients with stable or active relapsing-remitting disease fulfilling revised McDonald criteria. Bulk CD8+ and CD4+ T cells were purified by magnetic negative isolation, while CD8+ TEMRA cells were enriched using FACS. Blood was drawn into EDTA tubes, processed within 24 hours, and PBMCs were isolated by density gradient centrifugation. PBMCs intended for TCR sequencing were frozen in liquid nitrogen and were later thawed in a 37 degrees C water bath. Purity of sorted or isolated CD4+, CD8+ and CD8+ TEMRA cells was at least 90%. RNA was extracted with the RNeasy kit and roughly 0.45 to 1 ug was reverse transcribed using random hexamers. The immunoSEQ multiplex PCR assay, covering 54 Vbeta and 13 Jbeta segments, was used to amplify TCR beta CDR3 regions. PCR amplification bias was corrected by using a synthetic template baseline for primer optimization and computational correction. Turning to the authors' computational methods: Only productive sequences were kept, with reads annotated to V, D and J genes according to IMGT and analyzed in immunoSEQ Analyzer. Clonality was calculated as one minus the Shannon entropy normalized by log2 of the number of productive unique sequences. Public and private clones were assessed among the 100 most prevalent clones of each patient and control. Susac-specific clones were defined as absent from healthy and MS cohorts, 1052 published viral clones and other ImmuneACCESS disease sequences. Through fastp at Q25 and MiXCR, TCRdb rebuilt clones from the public reads, retaining in-frame beta chains. Rows matching on CDR3 protein sequence are summarized as one entry with the most common DNA and genes. The V and J calls come from TCRdb's annotation, not from the publication. The sample includes 400,000 to 550,000 distinct CDR3 sequences, with more than 80% observed a single time. The ten largest make up approximately 0.12% of the sample.

Worth noting for this clonotype: Its antigen target is currently unknown. Base qualities are not recorded, but no much larger clone differs from it by a single base.

Material: CD8+ T cells from PBMCs. The TCR comes from a human donor with multiple sclerosis.

The CDR3 protein is CASSLSNGNEQFF. The DNA sequence is TGTGCCAGCAGTTTATCGAATGGGAATGAGCAGTTCTTC. The V and J segments used are TRBV27 and TRBJ2-1, with the D gene call left open. V gives up 0 bases and J gives up 7 bases, and the segment between their germline ends measures 7 bases. The CDR3 contains 13 residues, cysteine and phenylalanine counted. The CDR3 DNA has 39 bases and is translated from base 1. Looking up the germline V gene (reference sequence) yields CDR1 MNHEY and CDR2 SMNVEV.